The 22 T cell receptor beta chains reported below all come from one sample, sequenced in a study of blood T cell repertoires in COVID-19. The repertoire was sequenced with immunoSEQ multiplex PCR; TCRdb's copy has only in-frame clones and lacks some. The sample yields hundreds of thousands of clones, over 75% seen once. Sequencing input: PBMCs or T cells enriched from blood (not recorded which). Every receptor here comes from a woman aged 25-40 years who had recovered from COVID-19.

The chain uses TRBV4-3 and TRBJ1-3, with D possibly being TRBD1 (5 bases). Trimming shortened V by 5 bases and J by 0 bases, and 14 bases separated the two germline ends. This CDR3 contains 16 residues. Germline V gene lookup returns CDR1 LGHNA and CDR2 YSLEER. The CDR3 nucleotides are TGCGCCAGCAGCAGGTCAATAACAGGCTCTGGAAACACCATATATTTT. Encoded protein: CASSRSITGSGNTIYF.

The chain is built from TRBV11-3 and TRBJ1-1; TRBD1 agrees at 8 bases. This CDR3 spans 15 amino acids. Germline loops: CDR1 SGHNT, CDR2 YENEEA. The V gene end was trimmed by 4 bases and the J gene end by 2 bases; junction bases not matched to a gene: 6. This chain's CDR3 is CASSSYRGGNTEAFF. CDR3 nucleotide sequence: TGTGCCAGCAGCTCTTACAGGGGGGGAAACACTGAAGCTTTCTTT.

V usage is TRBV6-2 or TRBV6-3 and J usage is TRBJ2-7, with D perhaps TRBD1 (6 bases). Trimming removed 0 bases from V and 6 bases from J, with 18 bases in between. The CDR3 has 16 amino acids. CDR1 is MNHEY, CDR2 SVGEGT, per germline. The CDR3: CASSYSEMWGPAEQYF. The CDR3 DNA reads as TGTGCCAGCAGTTACTCGGAAATGTGGGGGCCCGCCGAGCAGTACTTC.

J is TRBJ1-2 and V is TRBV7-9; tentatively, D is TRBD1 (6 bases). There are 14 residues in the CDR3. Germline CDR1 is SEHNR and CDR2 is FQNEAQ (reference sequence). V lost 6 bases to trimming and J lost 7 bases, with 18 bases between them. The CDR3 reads CASSNRVSLSGYTF. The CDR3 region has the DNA TGTGCCAGCAGTAACAGGGTCTCCCTATCTGGCTACACCTTC.

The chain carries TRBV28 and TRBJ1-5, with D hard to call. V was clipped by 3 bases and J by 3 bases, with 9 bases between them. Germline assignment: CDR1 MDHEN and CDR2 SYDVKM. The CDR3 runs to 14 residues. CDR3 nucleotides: TGTGCCAGCAGTTTCGGGAGCCCCAATCAGCCCCAGCATTTT. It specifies CASSFGSPNQPQHF.

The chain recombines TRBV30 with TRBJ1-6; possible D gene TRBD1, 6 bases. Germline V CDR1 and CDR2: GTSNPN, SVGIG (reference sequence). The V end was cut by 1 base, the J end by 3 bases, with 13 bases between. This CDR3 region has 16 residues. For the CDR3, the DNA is TGTGCCTGGAGTGGGGGGCGAGTAAACTATAATTCACCCCTCCACTTT. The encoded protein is CAWSGGRVNYNSPLHF. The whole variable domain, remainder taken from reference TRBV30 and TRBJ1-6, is SQTIHQWPATLVQPVGSPLSLECTVEGTSNPNLYWYRQAAGRGLQLLFYSVGIGQISSEVPQNLSASRPQDRQFILSSKKLLLSDSGFYLCAWSGGRVNYNSPLHFGNGTRLTVT.

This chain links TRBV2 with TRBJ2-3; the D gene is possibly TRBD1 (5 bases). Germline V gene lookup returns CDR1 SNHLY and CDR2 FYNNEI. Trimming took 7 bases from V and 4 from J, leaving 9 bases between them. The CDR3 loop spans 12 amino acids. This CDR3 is CASIRGADTQYF. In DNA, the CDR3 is TGTGCCAGCATAAGGGGCGCAGATACGCAGTATTTT.

CDR3 sequence: CASSSGQGASFEQYF. CDR3 nucleotides: TGTGCCAGCAGTAGTGGACAGGGGGCTTCGTTCGAGCAGTACTTC. The J gene is TRBJ2-7, the V gene TRBV6-2 or TRBV6-3, with 11 bases lining up with TRBD1. The CDR3 loop spans 15 amino acids. V lost 5 bases to trimming and J lost 6 bases; unmatched junction nucleotides: 9. Germline CDR1 is MNHEY and CDR2 is SVGEGT.

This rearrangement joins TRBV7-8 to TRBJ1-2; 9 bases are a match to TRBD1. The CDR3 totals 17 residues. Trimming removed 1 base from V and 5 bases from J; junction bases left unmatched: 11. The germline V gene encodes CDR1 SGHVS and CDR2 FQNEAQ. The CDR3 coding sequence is TGTGCCAGCAGCTTAGAGGGTCAGGGACAGGGTGTATATGGCTACACCTTC. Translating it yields CASSLEGQGQGVYGYTF.

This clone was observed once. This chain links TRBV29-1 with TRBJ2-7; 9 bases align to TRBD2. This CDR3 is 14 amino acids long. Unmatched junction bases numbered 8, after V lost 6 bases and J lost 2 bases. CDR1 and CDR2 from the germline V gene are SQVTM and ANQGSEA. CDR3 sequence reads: CSVGEGLAAYEQYF. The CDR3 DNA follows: TGCAGCGTCGGGGAGGGACTAGCTGCCTACGAGCAGTACTTC.

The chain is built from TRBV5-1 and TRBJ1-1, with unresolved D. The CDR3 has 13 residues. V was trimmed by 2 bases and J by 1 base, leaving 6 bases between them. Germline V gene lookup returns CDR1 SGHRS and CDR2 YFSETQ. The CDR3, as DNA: TGCGCCAGCAGCTTCAATTCGAACACTGAAGCTTTCTTT. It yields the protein CASSFNSNTEAFF.

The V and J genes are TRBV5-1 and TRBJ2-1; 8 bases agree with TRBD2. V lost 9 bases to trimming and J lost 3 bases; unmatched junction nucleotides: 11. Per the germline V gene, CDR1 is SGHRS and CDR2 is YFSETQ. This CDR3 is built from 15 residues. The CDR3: CATEGGSGIYNEQFF. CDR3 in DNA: TGCGCCACCGAAGGGGGTAGCGGGATCTACAATGAGCAGTTCTTC. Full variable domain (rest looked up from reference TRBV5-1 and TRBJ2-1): KAGVTQTPRYLIKTRGQQVTLSCSPISGHRSVSWYQQTPGQGLQFLFEYFSETQRNKGNFPGRFSGRQFSNSRSEMNVSTLELGDSALYLCATEGGSGIYNEQFFGPGTRLTVL.

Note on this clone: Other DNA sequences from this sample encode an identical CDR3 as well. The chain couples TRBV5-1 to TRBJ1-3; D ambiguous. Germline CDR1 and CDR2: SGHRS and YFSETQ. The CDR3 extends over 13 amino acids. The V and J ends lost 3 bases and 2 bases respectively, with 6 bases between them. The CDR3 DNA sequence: TGCGCCAGCAGCTCAACGGCTGGAAACACCATATATTTT. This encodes CASSSTAGNTIYF.

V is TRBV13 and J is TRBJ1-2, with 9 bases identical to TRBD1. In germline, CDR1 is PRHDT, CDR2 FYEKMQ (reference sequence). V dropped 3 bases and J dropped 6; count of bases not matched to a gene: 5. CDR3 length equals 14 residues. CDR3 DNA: TGTGCCAGCAGCTTCTGGACAGGGGTGGATGGCTACACCTTC. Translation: CASSFWTGVDGYTF.

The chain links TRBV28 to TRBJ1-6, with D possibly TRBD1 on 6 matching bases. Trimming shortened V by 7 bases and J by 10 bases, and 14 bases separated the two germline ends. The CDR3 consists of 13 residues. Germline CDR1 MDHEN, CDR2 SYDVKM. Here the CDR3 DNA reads TGTGCCAGCAAAGAACAGGGTCACTCACCCCTCCACTTT. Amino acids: CASKEQGHSPLHF.

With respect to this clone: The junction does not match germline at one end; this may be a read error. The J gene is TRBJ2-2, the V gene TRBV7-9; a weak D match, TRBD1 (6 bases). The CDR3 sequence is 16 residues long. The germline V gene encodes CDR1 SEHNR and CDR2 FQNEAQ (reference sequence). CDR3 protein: CASSFLRQVNPGELFF. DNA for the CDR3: TGTGCCAGCAGCTTCCTTAGACAGGTGAACCCCGGGGAGCTGTTTTTT. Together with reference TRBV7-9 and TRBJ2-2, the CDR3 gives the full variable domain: DTGVSQNPRHKITKRGQNVTFRCDPISEHNRLYWYRQTLGQGPEFLTYFQNEAQLEKSRLLSDRFSAERPKGSFSTLEIQRTEQGDSAMYLCASSFLRQVNPGELFFGEGSRLTVL.

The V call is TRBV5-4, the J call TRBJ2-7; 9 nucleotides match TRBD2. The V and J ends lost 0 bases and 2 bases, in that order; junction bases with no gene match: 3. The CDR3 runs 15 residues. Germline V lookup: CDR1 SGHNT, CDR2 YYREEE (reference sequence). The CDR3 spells CASSLGTSETYEQYF. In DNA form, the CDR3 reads TGTGCCAGCAGCTTGGGGACTAGCGAAACCTACGAGCAGTACTTC.

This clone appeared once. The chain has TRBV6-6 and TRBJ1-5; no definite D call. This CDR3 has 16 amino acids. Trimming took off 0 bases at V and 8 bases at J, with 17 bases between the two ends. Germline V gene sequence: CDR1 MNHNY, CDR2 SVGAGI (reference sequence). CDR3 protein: CASSYSFVAAMEPQHF. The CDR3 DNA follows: TGTGCCAGCAGTTACTCGTTCGTGGCGGCGATGGAGCCCCAGCATTTT.

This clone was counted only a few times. The CDR3 sequence is CAWSVQAGNEAFF. DNA for the CDR3: TGTGCCTGGAGTGTACAGGCGGGGAATGAAGCTTTCTTT. The genes are TRBV30 and TRBJ1-1; D may be TRBD1 (5 bases). With 0 bases removed from V and 7 bases from J, the gap between germline ends came to 12 bases. Germline assignment: CDR1 GTSNPN and CDR2 SVGIG (reference sequence). The CDR3 covers 13 residues.

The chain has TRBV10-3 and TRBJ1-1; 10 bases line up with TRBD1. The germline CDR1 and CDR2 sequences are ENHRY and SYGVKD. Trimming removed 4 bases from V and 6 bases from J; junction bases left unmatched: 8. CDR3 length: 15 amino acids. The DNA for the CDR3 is TGTGCCATCAGTGCGCCGGGACAGGGGACTTCTGAAGCTTTCTTT. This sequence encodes CAISAPGQGTSEAFF.

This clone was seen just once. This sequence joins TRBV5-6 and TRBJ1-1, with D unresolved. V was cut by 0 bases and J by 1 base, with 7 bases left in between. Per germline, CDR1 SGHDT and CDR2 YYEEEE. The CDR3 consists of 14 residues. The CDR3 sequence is CASSLAGRNTEAFF. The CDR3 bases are TGTGCCAGCAGCTTGGCCGGGAGGAACACTGAAGCTTTCTTT.

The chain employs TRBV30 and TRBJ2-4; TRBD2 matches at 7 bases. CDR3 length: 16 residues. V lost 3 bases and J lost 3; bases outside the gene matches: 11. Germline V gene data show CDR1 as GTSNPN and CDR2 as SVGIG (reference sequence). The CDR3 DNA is TGTGCCTGGAGATCCCCCGGGGAGGGAATCAAAAACATTCAGTACTTC. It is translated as CAWRSPGEGIKNIQYF.